Given below is one TCR beta chain in context. Its antigen target is currently unknown. Base qualities were left out, and no much larger clone turns up one base away. This record belongs to a study of cytomegalovirus exposure and HLA in healthy donors (dated by TCRdb to the late 2010s). About the full investigation: An earlier analysis of roughly 630 of the donors reported approximately 270 Gb of sequence data and around 120 million unique TCR beta sequences from about 180 million T cells. Across approximately 420 genotyped donors of the cohort, an average of roughly 250,000 unique TCR beta nucleotide sequences per donor were sequenced, and about a sixth of those sequences were non-productive. An earlier analysis of 587 of the donors applied high-throughput TCR beta sequencing to assess whether each TCR beta V gene segment acted as functional or pseudogenic. A handful of DR-DQ haplotypes were handled as single units for association and clustering because linkage in the cohort was strong. Genome-wide SNP genotypes for about 65% of the roughly 700 donors were used in a later genetic analysis, which treated that subset as a discovery cohort. The study was designed to test whether signatures of past pathogen exposure could be identified by cataloging public T cell receptors. Both class I and class II loci were covered by HLA typing, at four-digit resolution. Alongside the repertoire data, information on donor age, sex, ethnicity and CMV serostatus was compiled. Of the roughly 400 genotyped donors, over 80% were placed in the genetic ancestry cluster associated with self-reported Caucasian donors. The number of typed donors differed by locus: about 620-640 for A, B, C, DRB1 and DQB1; 500 to 550 for DQA1; 606 for DPA1; and 400 to 480 for DPB1. High-throughput TCR immunosequencing, statistical association of individual TCRs with disease status, and machine learning were combined to predict cytomegalovirus infection status. In the later analysis, no new phenotypic data were used to find candidate immune exposures; instead, reliance was placed on TCR beta sequences and their occurrence across donors. Along with the 666-subject first cohort, a separate validation cohort of around 110 different subjects was used. All discovery cohort repertoires had been generated using a single sequencing platform. The study profiled the T cell repertoires of under 850 subjects by immunosequencing and related them to cytomegalovirus serostatus. Around 300 gigabases of sequencing data and approximately 85 million unique TCR sequences were included in an early release covering under 650 HLA-typed donors. To study patterns of TCR occurrence, a later analysis re-analyzed previously published TCR beta repertoires from just over 650 donors and added high-resolution HLA genotyping. What the authors observed across the whole study: The study gave a list of 150 to 200 TCR beta chains associated with cytomegalovirus. Linkage disequilibrium might explain the correlated functional status among segregating V segments, but an unknown experimental factor could not be ruled out. The earlier analysis of about 600 of the donors excluded 15 to 20 rarely observed V segments, including chromosome 9 orphons, because counts were too low. Because HLA typing was missing for some donors at each locus, association tests included only the typed subset. V-gene and J-gene trimming of TCR beta chains was associated with a missense DCLRE1C variant in a later genetic analysis, and the association was replicated in an independent cohort. Some IMGT-functional V segments, including TRBV6-2 and TRBV6-3, could not be told apart with the 87-base-pair reads, so those segments were excluded. A cluster of highly shared sequence variants was judged likely to represent a technical artifact of the sequencing pipeline. In a later genetic analysis, fewer N-insertions in productive TCRs were reported among donors in an Asian-associated ancestry cluster than the approximately 670-donor mean. Across donors, most TCR sequences were observed very rarely, whereas some public TCRs were present in many individuals. Assigning TCR associations to individual alleles was difficult when HLA alleles, especially DR and DQ, strongly co-occurred. A further reported finding was that TCR beta sequences accurately predicted the HLA-A and HLA-B alleles for most subjects in the first cohort. The authors suggested that the approach could potentially be generalized to other disease states and immunological phenotypes. The classifier was reported to diagnose cytomegalovirus status with high specificity and sensitivity in both the original cohort and the validation cohort. A later analysis found that TCR association rates varied across HLA loci, with DRB1 alleles showing the most associated TCRs and HLA-C alleles the fewest. The presence/absence analyses assumed that sequencing depth was roughly uniform across donors, and that assumption may not be true. A few of the identified cytomegalovirus-associated TCR beta chains were confirmed in vitro to be specific for cytomegalovirus antigens. In a later analysis, several top co-occurrence clusters were reported to appear linked to parvovirus B19, influenza, CMV and Epstein-Barr virus. In a later analysis, most CMV-associated TCR beta chains were found to appear HLA-restricted, with HLA associations seemingly driven largely by CMV exposure. In a later analysis, HLA-associated TCR beta chains were found to be more clonally expanded and to have lower generation probabilities than equally common non-associated chains. CMV serostatus was the only immune exposure information available for the cohort. At a false discovery rate of 0.05, a later analysis linked 16,951 TCR beta sequences to specific HLA alleles. The cohort was sequenced for TCR beta chains only, and without alpha or paired-chain data the features that could be detected were limited. An earlier analysis of approximately 600 of the donors showed that most TCR beta V segments appeared in productive rearrangements either about 90% or about 30% of the time, which broadly matched IMGT annotations.

The germline V end is reduced by 4 bases and the J end by 0 bases; junction bases left unmatched: 4. The germline V gene yields KGHSH for CDR1 and LQKENI for CDR2. Taken from cysteine to phenylalanine, the CDR3 has 15 residues. Here the CDR3 DNA is all that survives: 45 bases in frame from base 1. Library generation was performed with the immunoSEQ multiplex PCR assay. A mixture of 60 forward primers for TCR Vbeta segments and 13 reverse primers for TCR Jbeta segments was used in the multiplex PCR. The CDR3 region of rearranged TCR beta genes was amplified from genomic DNA by a multiplex PCR assay. The amplified TCR beta libraries were sequenced on the Illumina HiSeq System as 87-base-pair reads. Per the original workflow: In a later analysis, approximately 74 million unique TCR beta chains were counted across the approximately 640 repertoires, and roughly 11 million of these chains were shared by at least two donors. A nearest-neighbor algorithm error-corrected the raw reads and collapsed the reads into unique sequences, merging closely related sequences to remove PCR and sequencing errors. Alignment of CDR3 sequences to IMGT reference sequences was used to assign V, D and J gene segments. For a sequence to be retained, a match of at least six nucleotides to both a V gene segment and a J gene segment was required. Rearrangements were called productive when the CDR3 lacked stop codons and stayed in frame with V and J; all others were non-productive. Following IMGT convention, CDR3 was defined as the stretch from the second conserved V-encoded cysteine to the conserved J-encoded phenylalanine. The earlier analysis of 500 to 650 of the donors excluded any sequence lacking an unambiguous match to a single V gene segment. An earlier analysis of some 500 of the donors classified V segments as functional when productive rearrangements were above 56.7% and as segregating when the standard deviation between donors was above 5%. A statistical classification framework was developed to diagnose cytomegalovirus status using the catalog of TCR beta chain sequences. V and J gene assignment, in a later analysis, came from comparing TCR nucleotide sequences with IMGT/GENE-DB human TR gene sequences. The TCRdist pipeline was used in a later analysis to assign CDR3 sequences and most-parsimonious VDJ recombination scenarios. In a later analysis, each TCR beta chain was defined by its CDR3 amino acid sequence together with its V-gene family, and reads without a unique V-gene family were excluded. To address suspected cross-contamination and a sequencing artifact, a later analysis removed a few hundred highly shared, low-generation-probability nucleotide sequences. For each public chain, a later analysis derived a clonal expansion index from normalized ranks of inferred template counts within each repertoire. In a later analysis, generation probabilities were computed with a VDJ recombination model fitted to out-of-frame rearrangements, and the resulting probabilities were checked against IGoR. In a later analysis, TCR-TCR, TCR-HLA and TCR-CMV co-occurrence was scored with hypergeometric tests, and a repertoire-size bias correction was applied to TCR pairs. A later analysis estimated false discovery rates by permuting HLA or CMV assignments 20 times. In a later analysis, co-occurring TCRs were grouped using DBSCAN, and TCRdist sequence similarity was added for clustering within HLA-allele-positive subsets. Repertoires with fewer than 30,000 or more than 120,000 public chains were left out of co-occurrence clustering, as were about 5 repertoires with anomalous nucleotide sharing. TCRdb stores this immuneACCESS table with in-frame sequences only. Part of the clones is absent; in the studies checked, under half of the shortfall reflects unresolved V genes, and no reason is known for the rest. V, J and clone size derive from that table, while D and trimming were established from the DNA sequence. This sample has 210,000 or so clones in its table, and roughly 83% of those were observed once. The ten largest account for 1.2% to 1.5% of the sample.

The cohort consisted of some 730 healthy bone marrow donors. Cohort members were all nominally healthy when sampled, although unrecorded immune exposures were likely present. The donor was CMV seronegative and belonged to the group of around 400 seronegative cohort members. A peripheral blood sample was collected from each donor, and TCR beta sequencing was performed on peripheral blood mononuclear cells. The Qiagen DNeasy Blood Extraction Kit was used to extract genomic DNA from the blood cell samples. Sequenced input: PBMCs. Rearrangement joined TRBV18 to TRBJ2-3, with 7 junctional bases fitting TRBD2. The clonotype comes from a girl under 18 in good health and CMV-seronegative. Here is the DNA: TGTGCCAGCTCACTACTAGCGTCTAGCACAGATACGCAGTATTTT. The translation is CASSLLASSTDTQYF.